The clone carrying this T cell receptor beta chain was counted ten times or more. Its matching antigen is unknown. This sample was included in a study of T cells in Graves' hyperthyroidism and ophthalmopathy. V lost 6 bases and J lost 6, with 12 bases in between. Germline V gene data show CDR1 as MNHEY and CDR2 as SVGEGT. The CDR3 is made up of 13 amino acids. Amplified TCR beta CDR3 regions came from RNA transcripts. TCR CDR3 regions were first amplified by RT-PCR with HTBI primers. TCRdb reprocessed the multiplex PCR reads via MiXCR and lists one record per CDR3 protein. Among some 420,000 distinct CDR3 sequences listed, roughly 13% were seen once. Hyperthyroidism patients were newly diagnosed, had disease duration under 2 months, and were aged 18 to 65 years. The diagnoses drew upon clinical symptoms, serum thyroxine and TRAb, thyroid ultrasound and orbital computed tomography. Study-level findings and limits: In validation, the model predicted ophthalmopathy. These predictions came a median roughly six months before onset. Using 13 V-J features, a model discriminated ophthalmopathy from stable hyperthyroidism.

The chain uses TRBV6-2 or TRBV6-3 and TRBJ2-1; possible D gene TRBD1, 6 bases. This receptor was obtained from a woman aged 18 to 35 with Graves' hyperthyroidism. The sequenced sample was blood. The CDR3 DNA reads as TGTGCCAGCAGAGGGGGAACTACCAATGAGCAGTTCTTC. Amino acids: CASRGGTTNEQFF.